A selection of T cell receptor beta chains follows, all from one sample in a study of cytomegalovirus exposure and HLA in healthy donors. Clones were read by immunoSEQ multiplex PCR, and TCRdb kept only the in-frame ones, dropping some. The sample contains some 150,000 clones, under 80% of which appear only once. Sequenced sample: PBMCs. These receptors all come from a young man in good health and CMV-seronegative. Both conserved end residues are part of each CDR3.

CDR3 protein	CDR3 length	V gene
CASSETGVSNQPQHF	15	TRBV19
CASTGAGTDTQYF	13	TRBV27
CASSLSGWETQYF	13	TRBV7-6
CASSRGTDTQYF	12	TRBV18
CASSLGDMNTEAFF	14	TRBV7-6
CSAPRGTEAFF	11	TRBV20-1
CSARDIQETQYF	12	TRBV29-1
CASSRQTSGGQETQYF	16	TRBV4-3
CASSLGLQETQYF	13	TRBV27
CASSLKGTEGTYEQYF	16	TRBV5-5
CASKRDRGSYNSPLHF	16	TRBV27
CASSPGQGGRVAGELFF	17	TRBV7-2
CASSPSQGAIQPQHF	15	TRBV18
CAWSTSGGAGTQYF	14	TRBV30
CASSRDRDSGANVLTF	16	TRBV2
CASSFRLLSDRAGAQYF	17	TRBV5-1
CASSSESGYTF	11	TRBV5-6
CASSLNRLYGYTF	13	TRBV28
CASSEDRGRGNEQFF	15	TRBV18
CASSVGEGGITQYF	14	TRBV9
CASSLAVGNQPQHF	14	TRBV27
CASTGQGRGGYTF	13	TRBV19
CASSLEGGNTIYF	13	TRBV5-4
CASSLAFEDSTMYNEQFF	18	TRBV5-1
CASSPQTSGGGSYNEQFF	18	TRBV28
CASSLNGDYGYTF	13	TRBV28
CSVETGGREKLFF	13	TRBV29-1
CASSGAGTSGKETQYF	16	TRBV4-2
CASSPGQWEDEKLFF	15	TRBV5-1
CASSSPGGTNEKLFF	15	TRBV28
CASSSHVQGELFF	13	TRBV5-1
CATSRDRLSSYNEQFF	16	TRBV15
CASSFNPGLRNTGELFF	17	TRBV19
CASSSGGLAGSEQYF	15	TRBV5-4
CASSFIQGTGQETQYF	16	TRBV5-4
CASSLGQGAYEQYF	14	TRBV27
CASRSPGGAYEQYF	14	TRBV6-5
CATSRAAGDNSPLHF	15	TRBV15
CASSSQPGLNTGELFF	16	TRBV7-2
CASSFRQNNEKLFF	14	TRBV28
CASSGGQVYEQYF	13	TRBV5-8
CASSLGDSNYEQYF	14	TRBV5-6
CASSHSGGGRTDAQYF	16	TRBV7-3
CASSFIGGELFF	12	TRBV27
CATSVDEQYF	10	TRBV10-2
CASSPGQEAFF	11	TRBV28
CASSQDLGGMETQYF	15	TRBV4-2
CASSVDSSLREQYF	14	TRBV2
CASSPLPGQGLSGYTF	16	TRBV7-2
CASSLPGPRGSYEQYF	16	TRBV7-2
CASSSTLEDRGQYGYTF	17	TRBV28
CASVGSTGDKHNEQFF	16	TRBV27
CASSHGRSRGYPF	13	TRBV4-1
CASSSGTGMYF	11	TRBV6-5
CASSASGEETQYF	13	TRBV18